Listed here are 24 T cell receptor beta chains from one sample, sequenced in a study of CD8 T cells in Susac syndrome. With random hexamers, reverse transcription was performed on roughly 0.5 to 1 ug of RNA. MiXCR was run by TCRdb on the immunoSEQ multiplex PCR reads, yielding one entry per CDR3 protein. The table has tens of thousands of distinct CDR3 sequences, roughly 95% seen once. The sequenced material came from CD8+ T cells from PBMCs. These TCRs come from a human donor with Susac syndrome.

V and J are TRBV2 and TRBJ2-3, with 9 nucleotides matching TRBD1. The CDR3 is 15 residues long. V was clipped by 5 bases and J by 4 bases; unmatched bases: 7. The germline gives CDR1 SNHLY, CDR2 FYNNEI. The CDR3 is CASSPDRGAADTQYF. CDR3 bases: TGTGCCAGCAGTCCTGACAGGGGGGCAGCAGATACGCAGTATTTT.

The chain combines TRBV5-4 with TRBJ2-7; possible D gene TRBD2, 6 bases. Trimming left V 1 base short and J 0 bases short, with 14 bases between. Germline CDR1 reads SGHNT; CDR2 reads YYREEE (reference sequence). The CDR3 consists of 16 residues. The CDR3 loop is CASSLSGGAASYEQYF. Here the CDR3 DNA reads TGTGCCAGCAGCTTGTCGGGCGGGGCGGCCTCCTACGAGCAGTACTTC.

The V gene is TRBV3-1, the J gene TRBJ2-1; D is possibly TRBD1 (5 bases). The V end lost 0 bases, the J end lost 8 bases, and 14 bases lay between the germline ends. The CDR3 consists of 15 residues. The V gene's germline CDR1 is LGHDT and CDR2 YNNKEL (reference sequence). The CDR3 nucleotides are TGTGCCAGCAGCCAAGATACCAGGGTTCGGGATGAGCAGTTCTTC. Protein: CASSQDTRVRDEQFF.

The chain is built from TRBV30 and TRBJ2-5; 8 bases align to TRBD2. Germline CDR1 is GTSNPN and CDR2 is SVGIG (reference sequence). This CDR3 is built from 12 residues. J gave up 5 bases and V 8 bases, and 7 bases lay outside the gene matches. In DNA, the CDR3 is TGTGCCGCCCTCGGGGGGGCGGAGACCCAGTACTTC. Translated: CAALGGAETQYF.

This chain links TRBV10-3 with TRBJ2-7; TRBD2 is a possible D gene (5 bases). Germline V gives CDR1 ENHRY, CDR2 SYGVKD. This CDR3 is built from 13 residues. V was trimmed by 8 bases and J by 3 bases, leaving 14 bases between them. The CDR3 region is CAIFRESLYEQYF. The CDR3 DNA follows: TGTGCCATCTTTAGGGAGAGTCTCTACGAGCAGTACTTC.

This clonotype was found once. The genes are TRBV19 and TRBJ1-1; 8 bases map to TRBD1. Germline CDR1 and CDR2: LNHDA and SQIVND (reference sequence). There are 15 residues in the CDR3. With 7 bases clipped from V and 0 bases from J, the junction kept 7 bases outside the gene matches. DNA for the CDR3: TGTGCCAGTACCCCCGACAGGGGCATGAACACTGAAGCTTTCTTT. Its protein is CASTPDRGMNTEAFF.

The chain joins TRBV20-1 to TRBJ2-1, with 13 bases that match TRBD2. CDR3 length: 17 residues. In germline, CDR1 is DFQATT, CDR2 SNEGSKA (reference sequence). With 3 bases clipped from V and 6 bases from J, the junction kept 11 bases outside the gene matches. CDR3 bases: TGCAGTGCTAGGGTTGCGACTAGCGGGGGGTGGGTCAATGAGCAGTTCTTC. The encoded protein is CSARVATSGGWVNEQFF.

The chain recombines TRBV29-1 with TRBJ2-3, with TRBD2 as a possible D gene (6 bases). The V end was cut by 6 bases, the J end by 6 bases, with 16 bases between. This CDR3 spans 13 amino acids. Germline V CDR1 and CDR2: SQVTM, ANQGSEA. The CDR3 nucleotides read TGCAGCGTAGATTCTGGGACTGCTGATACGCAGTATTTT. It translates to CSVDSGTADTQYF.

The J gene is TRBJ2-2, the V gene TRBV24-1; the match to TRBD1 covers 8 bases. Germline V CDR1 and CDR2: KGHDR, SFDVKD. V was clipped by 0 bases and J by 6 bases; unmatched bases: 5. The length of the CDR3 is 16 residues. CDR3 sequence (DNA): TGTGCCACCAGTGATTTGCAGGGGGCGCGCGCCGGGGAGCTGTTTTTT. Protein product: CATSDLQGARAGELFF.

This chain connects TRBV3-1 to TRBJ2-1; 13 bases fit TRBD2. There are 17 residues in the CDR3. J lost 5 bases, V lost 0 bases, and 4 bases had no gene match. Germline CDR1 LGHDT, CDR2 YNNKEL (reference sequence). The CDR3 region has the DNA TGTGCCAGCAGCCAAGAGAAGGGACTAGCGGGGAACAATGAGCAGTTCTTC. Protein product: CASSQEKGLAGNNEQFF.

CDR3 nucleotide sequence: TGTGCCAGCAGTTTGCCGGGGGGGAATTATGGCTACACCTTC. Amino acid sequence: CASSLPGGNYGYTF. This chain links TRBV6-2 or TRBV6-3 with TRBJ1-2, with a tentative D call TRBD1 (5 bases). Germline lookup yields CDR1 MNHEY and CDR2 SVGEGT. Trimming left V 4 bases short and J 5 bases short, with 14 bases between. This CDR3 comprises 14 residues.

The gene calls are TRBV12-3 or TRBV12-4 and TRBJ1-1; D is ambiguous. Trimming pared 1 base from V and 3 bases from J, leaving 6 bases between. The CDR3 contains 13 residues. The CDR3 bases are TGTGCCAGCAGTTTAGTTTCAGACACTGAAGCTTTCTTT. Translating gives CASSLVSDTEAFF.

The chain uses TRBV5-4 and TRBJ2-7; either TRBD1 or TRBD2 may fit D (5 bases each). There are 15 residues in the CDR3. V shed 0 bases and J shed 0 bases, with 10 bases lying between them. CDR1 is SGHNT, CDR2 YYREEE, per germline (reference sequence). The CDR3 DNA follows: TGTGCCAGCAGCTTGGGGGGAGACAGCTCCTACGAGCAGTACTTC. This sequence encodes CASSLGGDSSYEQYF.

The chain is built from TRBV5-1 and TRBJ2-1; 8 bases are shared with TRBD2. Unmatched junction bases numbered 5, after V lost 1 base and J lost 5 bases. In germline, CDR1 is SGHRS, CDR2 YFSETQ. The CDR3 spans 15 residues. CDR3 nucleotides: TGCGCCAGCAGCTTGTCTAGCGGGTTAAACAATGAGCAGTTCTTC. Residues: CASSLSSGLNNEQFF.

The gene calls are TRBV7-8 and TRBJ2-7; tentatively, D is TRBD1 or TRBD2 (5 bases each). Germline V gene sequence: CDR1 SGHVS, CDR2 FQNEAQ. Trimming shortened V by 1 base and J by 5 bases, and 15 bases separated the two germline ends. This CDR3 has 15 residues. CDR3 in amino acids: CASSLEGGRDHEQYF. The CDR3 DNA is TGTGCCAGCAGCTTAGAGGGCGGCAGGGACCACGAGCAGTACTTC.

The V call is TRBV28, the J call TRBJ1-1, with D possibly TRBD1 on 6 matching bases. The CDR3 is made up of 13 amino acids. Trimming stripped 5 bases from V and 3 bases from J, with 10 bases between. Germline V gene sequence: CDR1 MDHEN, CDR2 SYDVKM. The CDR3 protein is CASSTGIDTEAFF. DNA for the CDR3: TGTGCCAGCAGTACAGGGATAGACACTGAAGCTTTCTTT.

V and J are TRBV5-1 and TRBJ2-7, with unresolved D. V lost 4 bases, J lost 2 bases, and 16 bases lay in between. The V gene's germline CDR1 is SGHRS and CDR2 YFSETQ. The CDR3 loop spans 15 amino acids. The CDR3 DNA reads as TGCGCCAGCAGCGTAGGCCCCGCCAGCCCCTACGAGCAGTACTTC. Encoded protein: CASSVGPASPYEQYF.

V usage is TRBV29-1 and J usage is TRBJ1-2; 7 nucleotides align to TRBD1. Trimming cost V 1 base and J 8 bases; bases outside gene matches: 4. In germline, CDR1 is SQVTM, CDR2 ANQGSEA. This CDR3 is built from 12 residues. The chain's CDR3 is CSVEGQGLGYTF. The CDR3 DNA sequence: TGCAGCGTTGAAGGACAGGGTTTAGGCTACACCTTC.

The chain employs TRBV5-6 and TRBJ1-5; D remains ambiguous. V was trimmed by 1 base and J by 3 bases, leaving 2 bases between them. The CDR3 has 12 residues. The germline CDR1 and CDR2 sequences are SGHDT and YYEEEE. Here the CDR3 DNA reads TGTGCCAGCAGCTTGAACAATCAGCCCCAGCATTTT. Encoded protein: CASSLNNQPQHF.

This rearrangement joins TRBV20-1 to TRBJ2-7; 7 bases are a match to TRBD1. The V gene's germline CDR1 is DFQATT and CDR2 SNEGSKA (reference sequence). There are 13 residues in the CDR3. V lost 4 bases to trimming and J lost 1 base; unmatched junction nucleotides: 4. The CDR3: CSATGTESYEQYF. For the CDR3, the DNA is TGCAGTGCTACTGGGACAGAGTCCTACGAGCAGTACTTC.

This clonotype appeared once. The chain links TRBV5-6 to TRBJ1-4; no firm D call. Germline V lookup: CDR1 SGHDT, CDR2 YYEEEE. With 0 bases removed from V and 8 bases from J, the gap between germline ends came to 14 bases. The CDR3 extends over 15 amino acids. CDR3 sequence: CASSLGWVVGEKLFF. For the CDR3, the DNA is TGTGCCAGCAGCTTGGGGTGGGTCGTTGGAGAAAAACTGTTTTTT.

This chain uses TRBV13 with TRBJ2-7; possibly TRBD2 for D (5 bases). The CDR3 is 13 residues long. In germline, CDR1 is PRHDT, CDR2 FYEKMQ (reference sequence). Between the trimmed V and J ends, which lost 5 bases and 5 bases, there was a span of 13 bases. The CDR3 loop reads CASSLREWNEQYF. The CDR3 nucleotides read TGTGCCAGCAGCCTGAGGGAGTGGAACGAGCAGTACTTC.

This chain connects TRBV28 to TRBJ2-1, with D maybe TRBD1 (5 bases). This CDR3 spans 14 amino acids. V was cut by 6 bases and J by 10 bases, with 19 bases left in between. Germline CDR1 is MDHEN and CDR2 is SYDVKM. The CDR3, as DNA: TGTGCCAGCAGCCGGACGACAGAGAACAGGGAGCAGTTCTTC. It translates to CASSRTTENREQFF.

The rearrangement uses TRBV20-1 and TRBJ2-7, with D possibly matching TRBD1 (9 bases). The CDR3 consists of 18 residues. Germline CDR1 and CDR2: DFQATT and SNEGSKA (reference sequence). The V gene lost 7 bases and the J gene lost 0 bases, with 28 bases spanning the gap. The CDR3 nucleotides read TGCAGTGTTCGGGGGGGGGAGGCCGGGACAGGGAGCTCCTACGAGCAGTACTTC. It translates to CSVRGGEAGTGSSYEQYF.